The next 5 T cell receptor beta chains were all read from a single sample in a study of response to subunit inactivated influenza vaccine. TCRdb reanalysed the RT-PCR reads using MiXCR and keeps one entry per CDR3 protein. The data show a few hundred thousand distinct CDR3 sequences, less than 25% seen once. Sequencing was performed on PBMCs from blood, taken approximately 20 months after vaccination. Receptors originate from a man between 50 and 69 years old who received an inactivated influenza vaccine.

The rearrangement uses TRBV29-1 and TRBJ2-2; D is possibly TRBD1 or TRBD2 (5 bases each). Germline CDR1 SQVTM, CDR2 ANQGSEA. The V and J ends lost 7 bases and 4 bases respectively, with 16 bases between them. This CDR3 has 14 amino acids. The CDR3 bases are TGCAGCGGGGGACCAGGGCACGGCACCGGGGAGCTGTTTTTT. Encoded protein: CSGGPGHGTGELFF.

The rearrangement uses TRBV3-1 and TRBJ1-1; D might be TRBD1 (6 bases). The CDR3 loop spans 14 amino acids. CDR1 is LGHDT and CDR2 is YNNKEL in the germline V gene (reference sequence). V gave up 6 bases and J gave up 3 bases, with 14 bases separating them. In nucleotides, the CDR3 is TGTGCCAGCAGTCGCAGGGGCGCAGACACTGAAGCTTTCTTT. Encoded protein: CASSRRGADTEAFF.

This clonotype has a count of ten or more. The rearrangement links TRBV4-1 to TRBJ1-2, with D possibly matching TRBD1 (6 bases). Deletions cut 6 bases from V and 4 bases from J, with 15 bases between. The CDR3 runs 14 residues. Germline loops: CDR1 MGHRA, CDR2 YSYEKL. The CDR3 DNA is TGCGCCAGCAGGGGGGGGCCGTCATCCTATGGCTACACCTTC. As protein: CASRGGPSSYGYTF.

CDR3 coding DNA: TGTGCCAGCAGCCAAGGGGTCGCTGCACCCAATGAGCAGTTCTTC. Its protein product is CASSQGVAAPNEQFF. The gene calls are TRBV14 and TRBJ2-1; D is unclear. The V end was cut by 1 base, the J end by 6 bases, with 13 bases between. This CDR3 is 15 amino acids long. CDR1 is SGHDN and CDR2 is FVKESK in the germline V gene. The full variable domain, with the rest looked up from reference TRBV14 and TRBJ2-1, is EAGVTQFPSHSVIEKGQTVTLRCDPISGHDNLYWYRRVMGKEIKFLLHFVKESKQDESGMPNNRFLAERTGGTYSTLKVQPAELEDSGVYFCASSQGVAAPNEQFFGPGTRLTVL.

The chain joins TRBV9 to TRBJ2-1; TRBD2 matches 9 bases. The CDR3 is made up of 15 amino acids. CDR1 and CDR2 from the germline V gene are SGDLS and YYNGEE. V shed 0 bases and J 4 bases; nucleotides not matched to a gene: 2. In DNA form, the CDR3 reads TGTGCCAGCAGCGTAGTAGCGGGGGAGTACAATGAGCAGTTCTTC. Its translation is CASSVVAGEYNEQFF.